This section outlines one T cell receptor (beta chain) sequence together with its context. The target of this receptor is not known. The sequenced fragment ends 3 residues before the CDR3 boundary, so the rest is inferred from the germline J gene. Every participant had a single incident cervical HPV16 infection, and prevalent HPV16 infections were excluded. Cervical HPV DNA was detected with MY09/MY11 PCR, and genotyping was done by dot-blot hybridization. Approximately 15 mL of heparinized blood were centrifuged, and the buffy coat was split into aliquots, frozen at -30 degrees C, and then kept at -80 degrees C. QIAGEN kits were used to extract genomic DNA from buffy coat specimens. The data derive from a study of T cells in women clearing cervical HPV infection (dated by TCRdb to between 2018 and 2020). With respect to the entire study: Cases were some 24 women with histologically confirmed HPV16-related CIN3 or worse, including 2 invasive cancers. Controls were 25 women whose single incident HPV16 infection cleared within 12 months without precancer or cancer developing. For cases, a median interval of approximately 150 days, with an interquartile range of 90 to 200 days, was observed between lesion detection and blood sampling. As quality controls, five blinded duplicates were added to each group, bringing the total to about 60 samples made up of 50 or so participants and some 10 replicates. An exploratory proof-of-principle case-control study, nested within the Guanacaste HPV Natural History Study in Costa Rica, was conducted to compare TCR repertoires across cervical HPV16 outcomes. Cases were matched to controls by age within five years and by the year the sample was collected. Cases had a median age of 34 years and controls had a median age of about 41, with no significant differences in baseline characteristics. In the parent cohort, roughly 10,000 women aged 18 or older were enrolled in Guanacaste, Costa Rica, during about 1992 to 1995 and were followed for six to seven years. Because only a few women had HLA typing data, the possibility that HLA type acted as a confounder could not be ruled out. Case blood was taken at the visit when the lesion was first identified, whereas control blood was taken when infection was no longer detected. Overall study outcomes, separate from this receptor: The cross-sectional design could not show whether associations preceded infection or resulted from it; effector/memory subsets and HPV-specific T cells were not isolated. Random forest classifiers that combined richness and V gene abundances separated cases from controls with an estimated AUC of less than 0.85. Lower TRBV6-7 relative abundance was observed in cases than in controls (0.11% versus 0.16%; Bonferroni P = 0.0008). Across sequencing depths, CIN3+ cases showed significantly higher TCR repertoire richness than controls, but evenness did not differ between the groups. Because the number of T cells per sample was unknown, the richness differences could reflect varying T-cell content rather than repertoire biology.

TCR beta CDR3 regions were amplified by multiplex PCR using the immunoSEQ assay from an average of roughly 1,200 ng genomic DNA per sample. To correct primer bias, the assay used a complete synthetic TCR repertoire to set an amplification baseline. Amplicons were sequenced on the Illumina platform. The published analysis was carried out like this. Sequence errors were corrected by clustering with frequency ratios and a modified nearest-neighbor algorithm, and the sequences were then analyzed in the immunoSEQ Analyzer using IMGT gene definitions. At each rarefaction depth, TCR richness and evenness were averaged across 20 rarefaction repeats, and samples with fewer sequences than that depth were excluded. V, D and J gene relative abundances were compared between groups with Wilcoxon rank sum tests, applying FDR correction. In the blinded duplicates, the intraclass correlation was about 96% for TCR richness and averaged 76.4% across 65 to 85 gene segments. In TCRdb, the immuneACCESS table is reduced to in-frame sequences with V and J assigned. These tables do not hold every clone; where another copy was compared, an unresolved V gene accounts for under half, and the others remain unexplained. V and J calls and clone size are given by that table; D and trimming were obtained from the DNA. The sample's table covers fewer than 50,000 clones. 0.95% to 1.5% of the sample belongs to the ten largest clones.

V is shortened by 5 bases, J by 4 bases, and the region joining them spans 9 bases. Sequences DFQATT (CDR1) and SNEGSKA (CDR2) are obtained from the germline V gene (reference sequence). Measured from the cysteine to the phenylalanine, the CDR3 is 12 residues long. The 27 bases shown cover part of the CDR3, and their frame starts at base 1. Specimen: blood buffy coat. The chain is encoded by TRBV20-1 joined to TRBJ1-3; the D segment cannot be called with confidence. The source is a woman aged 18-70 years with a cervical HPV16 infection that either progressed to CIN3+ or cleared (not recorded which). The sequenced part of the CDR3 DNA is TGCAGTGCTCGCGCCCCGGGAAACACC. It translates as CSARAPGNT. The entire CDR3 is CSARAPGNTIYF.